This T cell receptor beta chain was documented in a study of blood T cell repertoires in COVID-19. Across the study: Samples taken during acute and convalescent COVID-19 were collected in the United States, Italy and Spain. From T cells, B-cell-depleted T cells, or PBMCs came the material, which was cDNA or gDNA.

As originally analysed: Amplified reference gene primers provided the basis for estimating nucleated cell counts. The assay was immunoSEQ multiplex PCR, and TCRdb's table has in-frame clones only and misses some. Clonal size and the V and J genes are those of that table, whereas D and trimming came from the DNA. The table shows approximately 77,000 clones, with 85% occurring only once. Seattle participants joined during active infection and were tracked over time. The CDR3 covers 13 residues. V was trimmed by 3 bases and J by 1 base, leaving 9 bases between them. Germline V gene lookup returns CDR1 DFQATT and CDR2 SNEGSKA (reference sequence).

The material sequenced was peripheral blood. V gene TRBV20-1 combines with J gene TRBJ1-1; D unclear. The clonotype was recovered from a man in his fifties with COVID-19, enrolled during active disease. The CDR3 loop reads CSASVSGNTEAFF. CDR3 coding DNA: TGCAGTGCTAGTGTCAGCGGGAACACTGAAGCTTTCTTT.